This T cell receptor beta chain emerged from a study of cytomegalovirus exposure and HLA in healthy donors (dated by TCRdb to about 2017). In the study overall: The approximately 710 repertoires of the first cohort and the roughly 120 validation repertoires were produced on the same platform, according to a later analysis. The study was designed to test whether signatures of past pathogen exposure could be identified by cataloging public T cell receptors. To predict cytomegalovirus infection status, the study combined high-throughput TCR immunosequencing, statistical association of individual TCRs with disease status, and machine learning. A separate validation cohort of roughly 120 different subjects was used in addition to the approximately 700-subject first cohort. Summary of the overall study and its limitations: The validation cohort had no HLA typing available for a later analysis, so co-occurrence within that cohort was assessed over all 130 or so repertoires. Most TCR sequences were seen in very few donors, while some public TCRs were found in many individuals. The classifier was reported to diagnose cytomegalovirus status with high specificity and sensitivity in both the original cohort and the validation cohort. It was suggested by the authors that the approach could potentially be generalized to other disease states and immunological phenotypes. The study gave a list of about 150 TCR beta chains associated with cytomegalovirus. Subsequent analysis determined that TCRs grouped into clusters in the first cohort also showed a tendency toward co-occurrence across the 90 to 150 validation repertoires, and 85% to 95% of cluster scores exceeded 0. In vitro tests confirmed that a few of the cytomegalovirus-associated TCR beta chains recognize cytomegalovirus antigens.

The library was prepared using the immunoSEQ multiplex PCR assay. Processing in the source paper ran as follows. A statistical classification framework was built for diagnosing cytomegalovirus status from the catalog of TCR beta chain sequences. Held by TCRdb, this immuneACCESS table contains in-frame sequences only and omits some clones. Under half of the omission traces to an unresolved V gene where checked; the cause of the rest is unknown. From that table come the V and J calls and clone size; the DNA was used to work out D and trimming. This sample comprises about 360,000 clones, 86% of them detected only once. Over 0.75% of the sample is taken by the ten largest. Separate from the roughly 630-subject first cohort, the validation cohort of about 130 subjects was the group to which the donors belonged. Remarks on this clone: Its antigen remains undetermined. Base qualities are not provided; no much larger clone lies one nucleotide away.

Counted from cysteine to phenylalanine, this CDR3 has 14 amino acids. The kept DNA is CDR3 alone, 42 bases in frame from the first base. V loses 0 bases, J loses 6 bases, and the germline ends lie 13 bases apart. Per the germline V gene, SGHRS is the CDR1 and YFSETQ is the CDR2. Sequencing was performed on PBMCs. The sequence was obtained from a young woman in good health and CMV-seronegative. This chain joins TRBV5-1 to TRBJ2-7; a weak D assignment points to TRBD2 (6 bases agree). The CDR3 protein sequence reads: CASSLEAREVEQYF. The nucleotide sequence is TGCGCCAGCAGCTTGGAAGCCAGGGAGGTCGAGCAGTACTTC.